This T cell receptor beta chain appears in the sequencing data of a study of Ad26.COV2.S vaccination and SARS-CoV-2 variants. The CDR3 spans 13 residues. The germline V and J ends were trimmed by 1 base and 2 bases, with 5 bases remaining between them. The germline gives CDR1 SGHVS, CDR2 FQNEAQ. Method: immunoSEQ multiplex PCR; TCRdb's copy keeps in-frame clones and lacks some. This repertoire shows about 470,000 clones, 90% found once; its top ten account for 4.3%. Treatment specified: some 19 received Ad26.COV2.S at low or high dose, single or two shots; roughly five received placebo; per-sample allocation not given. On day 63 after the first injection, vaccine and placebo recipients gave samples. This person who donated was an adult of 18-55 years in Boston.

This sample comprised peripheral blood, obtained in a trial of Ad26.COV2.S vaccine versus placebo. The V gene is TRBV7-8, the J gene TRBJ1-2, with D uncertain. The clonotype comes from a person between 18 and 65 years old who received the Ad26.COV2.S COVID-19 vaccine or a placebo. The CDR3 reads CASSLERNYGYTF. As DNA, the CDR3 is TGTGCCAGCAGCTTAGAGCGAAACTATGGCTACACCTTC.